A few counts support the clone carrying this TCR beta chain. Time point indicated: persistent/refractory GD, antithyroid drugs over 5 years with positive TRAb. The authors made the TCR library using RNA they extracted from PBMCs. Nine milliliters of peripheral blood were taken and placed in EDTA tubes. This CDR3 is built from 15 residues. Trimming left V 6 bases short and J 7 bases short, with 21 bases between. CDR1 MNHEY and CDR2 SMNVEV come from the germline V gene (reference sequence). This sample was taken from a study of regulatory T cells in long-lasting Graves disease. Assembly of TCR beta libraries relied on iRepertoire HTBI primers together with Arm-PCR of CDR3 regions. TCRdb re-analysed the multiplex PCR reads in MiXCR, keeping a single row per CDR3 protein. In the table there are around 510,000 distinct CDR3 sequences, 20% of which are singletons.

The chain recombines TRBV27 with TRBJ2-5, with TRBD2 as a possible D gene (5 bases). The clonotype was recovered from a female donor with Graves disease. Sequencing used peripheral blood mononuclear cells (PBMCs), obtained when the disease was refractory, from a patient treated with antithyroid drugs. CDR3 sequence reads: CASSLRSSAPGTQYF. The CDR3 bases are TGTGCCAGCAGCCTTCGTAGTAGCGCGCCGGGGACCCAGTACTTC.